This TCR beta chain emerged from a study of cytomegalovirus exposure and HLA in healthy donors. The PCR made use of 60 Vbeta and 13 Jbeta primers. As processed by the authors: It was a later analysis that counted 83 million or so unique TCR beta chains, of which approximately 9.9 million were shared. Clones were sequenced by immunoSEQ multiplex PCR, and TCRdb holds only the in-frame ones, with some missing. D and trimming come from the DNA, and the V and J calls and clone size come from that table. The sample shows around 130,000 clones, roughly 80% of them seen only once. About this clone itself: Its antigen is unidentified.

Overall study findings and caveats: A few CMV-associated chains proved CMV antigen-specific in vitro. Cytomegalovirus association was assigned to approximately 180 TCR beta chains. After further analysis at a later stage, 15,000 to 20,000 TCR beta sequences were associated with HLA alleles at 0.05 false discovery rate.

This CDR3 has 17 residues. CDR1 and CDR2 from the germline V gene are SGHNT and YYREEE (reference sequence). The trim removed 2 bases at V and 2 bases at J, leaving 7 bases unmatched. This chain links TRBV5-4 with TRBJ2-3; 11 nucleotides match TRBD2. Material: PBMCs. This sequence was found in a male donor in good health and CMV-seropositive. The CDR3 region is CASSLLAGVEITDTQYF. DNA of the CDR3: TGTGCCAGCAGCTTACTAGCGGGAGTTGAAATCACAGATACGCAGTATTTT.